Below, 18 T cell receptor beta chains from the same sample are listed, as sequenced in a study of cytomegalovirus exposure and HLA in healthy donors. The protocol was immunoSEQ multiplex PCR, while the TCRdb copy is restricted to in-frame clones and leaves out a portion. The table shows more than 65,000 clones, with 96% occurring only once. Sequenced input: PBMCs. Every receptor here comes from a young woman in good health and CMV-seronegative.

The chain employs TRBV11-2 and TRBJ1-3; 8 positions match TRBD1. The V segment lost 3 bases and the J segment 3 bases; nucleotides outside the gene matches: 1. The CDR3 has 14 amino acids. Germline CDR1 is SGHAT and CDR2 is FQNNGV. DNA for the CDR3: TGTGCCAGCAGCTTTGACAGGGGTGGAAACACCATATATTTT. Translation: CASSFDRGGNTIYF.

V usage is TRBV7-9 and J usage is TRBJ1-1; no definite D call. Germline CDR1 reads SEHNR; CDR2 reads FQNEAQ (reference sequence). The CDR3 is made up of 15 amino acids. V lost 4 bases and J lost 1, with 13 bases in between. CDR3 residues: CASSSRQNENTEAFF. The CDR3 nucleotides are TGTGCCAGCAGCTCAAGACAAAACGAGAACACTGAAGCTTTCTTT. The whole variable domain, filled in from reference TRBV7-9 and TRBJ1-1, reads DTGVSQNPRHKITKRGQNVTFRCDPISEHNRLYWYRQTLGQGPEFLTYFQNEAQLEKSRLLSDRFSAERPKGSFSTLEIQRTEQGDSAMYLCASSSRQNENTEAFFGQGTRLTVV.

J is TRBJ2-1 and V is TRBV10-1; 7 bases match TRBD2. In germline, CDR1 is WNHNN, CDR2 SYGVQD (reference sequence). Losses at the gene ends were 6 bases for V and 9 bases for J; bases not matched to a gene: 2. CDR3 length equals 11 residues. The CDR3 sequence: CASRGLGEQFF. CDR3 coding DNA: TGCGCCAGCAGAGGACTAGGTGAGCAGTTCTTC.

CDR3 nucleotide sequence: TGTGCCAGCAGTCCAAGACAGGGGACCGCCGAGCAGTACTTC. Encoded protein: CASSPRQGTAEQYF. The rearrangement links TRBV6-6 to TRBJ2-7, with TRBD1 identical over 8 bases. This CDR3 is built from 14 residues. Germline assignment: CDR1 MNHNY and CDR2 SVGAGI (reference sequence). Trimming cost V 5 bases and J 6 bases; bases outside gene matches: 9.

About this clone: One end of the junction varies from germline; a read error may be responsible. The V gene is TRBV28, the J gene TRBJ2-7; possible D gene TRBD1, 5 bases. The germline CDR1 and CDR2 sequences are MDHEN and SYDVKM. This CDR3 contains 12 residues. The CDR3 loop reads CASSFSGGRVNF. The CDR3 DNA follows: TGTGCCAGCAGTTTTTCGGGTGGCAGGGTCAACTTC.

The J gene is TRBJ2-6, the V gene TRBV14; D unresolved. The V and J ends lost 4 bases and 0 bases respectively, with 7 bases between them. Germline CDR1 SGHDN, CDR2 FVKESK. The CDR3 has 15 residues. CDR3 sequence (DNA): TGTGCCAGCAGCCCGAGCTTCTCTGGGGCCAACGTCCTGACTTTC. It specifies CASSPSFSGANVLTF.

The V gene is TRBV5-4, the J gene TRBJ2-7, with 7 bases aligning to TRBD2. V dropped 3 bases and J dropped 5; count of bases not matched to a gene: 8. Germline loops: CDR1 SGHNT, CDR2 YYREEE (reference sequence). The CDR3 covers 14 residues. The DNA of the CDR3 is TGTGCCAGCAGCTCCTCAGGGAGGGTCAACGAGCAGTACTTC. Its translation is CASSSSGRVNEQYF.

The chain couples TRBV2 to TRBJ1-1; the match to TRBD1 covers 11 bases. CDR1 and CDR2 (germline): SNHLY, FYNNEI. V dropped 3 bases and J dropped 4; count of bases not matched to a gene: 7. This CDR3 region has 16 residues. This CDR3 reads CASSDLPGTGGTEAFF. CDR3 DNA sequence: TGTGCCAGCAGTGACCTTCCGGGGACAGGGGGCACTGAAGCTTTCTTT. Combining the CDR3 with reference TRBV2 and TRBJ1-1 gives the whole variable domain EPEVTQTPSHQVTQMGQEVILRCVPISNHLYFYWYRQILGQKVEFLVSFYNNEISEKSEIFDDQFSVERPDGSNFTLKIRSTKLEDSAMYFCASSDLPGTGGTEAFFGQGTRLTVV.

V usage is TRBV25-1 and J usage is TRBJ2-7, with TRBD1 matching 8 bases. CDR1 and CDR2 from the germline V gene are MGHDK and SYGVNS. This CDR3 is 16 amino acids long. V gave up 4 bases and J gave up 4 bases; unmatched junction bases: 12. CDR3 nucleotide sequence: TGTGCCAGCAGTGGGATTAACAGGGGGAGTTTATACGAGCAGTACTTC. Translating it yields CASSGINRGSLYEQYF.

V and J are TRBV5-4 and TRBJ2-7; 8 nucleotides agree with TRBD2. V shed 4 bases and J 6 bases; nucleotides not matched to a gene: 6. The CDR3 extends over 13 amino acids. Per germline, CDR1 SGHNT and CDR2 YYREEE (reference sequence). CDR3 DNA: TGTGCCAGCAGCGCGGGACTAGTCGGCGAGCAGTACTTC. Translation gives CASSAGLVGEQYF. Supplemented by reference TRBV5-4 and TRBJ2-7, the full variable domain reads ETGVTQSPTHLIKTRGQQVTLRCSSQSGHNTVSWYQQALGQGPQFIFQYYREEENGRGNFPPRFSGLQFPNYSSELNVNALELDDSALYLCASSAGLVGEQYFGPGTRLTVT.

The rearrangement uses TRBV28 and TRBJ2-1; D perhaps matches TRBD1 (6 bases). The CDR3 contains 14 residues. The ends were cut back, 6 bases at V and 12 bases at J, with 21 bases in the middle. The germline CDR1 and CDR2 sequences are MDHEN and SYDVKM. CDR3 amino acids: CASSFLDEQGRQFF. Here the CDR3 DNA reads TGTGCCAGCAGCTTTCTTGACGAACAGGGCCGGCAGTTCTTC.

The count of this clone is one. This chain joins TRBV28 and TRBJ2-7, with D perhaps matching TRBD1 (6 bases). The germline V and J ends were trimmed by 6 bases and 0 bases, with 15 bases remaining between them. The CDR3 runs 15 residues. The germline gives CDR1 MDHEN, CDR2 SYDVKM. The CDR3 bases are TGTGCCAGCAGCAGCACAGGGTTATTCTCCTACGAGCAGTACTTC. It codes for CASSSTGLFSYEQYF.

The rearrangement links TRBV30 to TRBJ2-5; TRBD2 is a possible D gene (6 bases). Germline V gene data show CDR1 as GTSNPN and CDR2 as SVGIG (reference sequence). This CDR3 is built from 14 residues. Trimming took 2 bases from V and 1 from J, leaving 11 bases between them. The CDR3 protein is CAWSRGGTQETQYF. DNA for the CDR3: TGTGCCTGGAGTCGGGGCGGGACCCAAGAGACCCAGTACTTC. The variable domain in full, completed from reference TRBV30 and TRBJ2-5, reads SQTIHQWPATLVQPVGSPLSLECTVEGTSNPNLYWYRQAAGRGLQLLFYSVGIGQISSEVPQNLSASRPQDRQFILSSKKLLLSDSGFYLCAWSRGGTQETQYFGPGTRLLVL.

The chain uses TRBV5-1 and TRBJ2-7, with D possibly being TRBD1 (5 bases). The V end was cut by 4 bases, the J end by 0 bases, with 17 bases between. CDR1 and CDR2 (germline): SGHRS, YFSETQ. CDR3 length equals 16 residues. The CDR3 coding sequence is TGCGCCAGCAGCCCCCCAGGGCAGGCTAGCTCCTACGAGCAGTACTTC. The encoded protein is CASSPPGQASSYEQYF.

This rearrangement joins TRBV5-1 to TRBJ1-1, with D hard to call. This CDR3 has 11 amino acids. Germline assignment: CDR1 SGHRS and CDR2 YFSETQ. Trimming took off 5 bases at V and 5 bases at J, with 7 bases between the two ends. CDR3 region: CASRTSTEAFF. In DNA form, the CDR3 reads TGCGCCAGCAGGACTTCTACTGAAGCTTTCTTT.

The chain has TRBV6-5 and TRBJ2-1; TRBD2 might be the D (5 bases). CDR1 and CDR2 from the germline V gene are MNHEY and SVGAGI. This CDR3 region has 16 residues. Trimming cost V 0 bases and J 6 bases, with 15 bases left between them. The CDR3 here is CASSYSLDPRGNEQFF. The CDR3 DNA sequence: TGTGCCAGCAGTTACTCTCTCGACCCCCGGGGCAATGAGCAGTTCTTC.

The rearrangement uses TRBV7-8 and TRBJ2-7, with D possibly TRBD2 on 6 matching bases. With 5 bases removed from V and 4 bases from J, the gap between germline ends came to 30 bases. The germline V gene encodes CDR1 SGHVS and CDR2 FQNEAQ. The CDR3 contains 19 residues. The CDR3 DNA reads as TGTGCCAGCAGCGCAGAGAACCGGGACTGGCTAGCCACCCTTTACGAGCAGTACTTC. The encoded protein is CASSAENRDWLATLYEQYF.

The chain recombines TRBV10-3 with TRBJ2-3; 8 bases align to TRBD1. CDR3 length equals 14 residues. CDR1 and CDR2 from the germline V gene are ENHRY and SYGVKD. J was trimmed by 3 bases and V by 6 bases; bases with no gene match: 5. The CDR3 loop is CAIRLGQGTDTQYF. DNA for the CDR3: TGTGCCATCAGGCTCGGACAGGGTACAGATACGCAGTATTTT.